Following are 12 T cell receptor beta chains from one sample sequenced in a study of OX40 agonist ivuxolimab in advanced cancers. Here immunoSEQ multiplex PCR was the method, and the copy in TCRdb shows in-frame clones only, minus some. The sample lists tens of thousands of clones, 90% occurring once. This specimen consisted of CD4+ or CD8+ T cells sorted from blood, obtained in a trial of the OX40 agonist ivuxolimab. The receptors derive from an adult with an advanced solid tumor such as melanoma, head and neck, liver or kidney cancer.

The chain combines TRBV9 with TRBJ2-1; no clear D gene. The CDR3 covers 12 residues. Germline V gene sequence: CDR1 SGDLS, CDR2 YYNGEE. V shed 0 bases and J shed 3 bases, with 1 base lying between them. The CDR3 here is CASSVDYNEQFF. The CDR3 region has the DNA TGTGCCAGCAGCGTAGACTACAATGAGCAGTTCTTC. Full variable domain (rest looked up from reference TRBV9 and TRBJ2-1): DSGVTQTPKHLITATGQRVTLRCSPRSGDLSVYWYQQSLDQGLQFLIQYYNGEERAKGNILERFSAQQFPDLHSELNLSSLELGDSALYFCASSVDYNEQFFGPGTRLTVL.

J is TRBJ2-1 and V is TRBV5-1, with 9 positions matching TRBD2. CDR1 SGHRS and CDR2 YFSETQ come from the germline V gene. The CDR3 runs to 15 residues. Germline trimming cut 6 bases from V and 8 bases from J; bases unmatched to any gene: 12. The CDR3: CASNPIAGVQDEQFF. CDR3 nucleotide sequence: TGCGCCAGCAACCCCATAGCGGGAGTGCAGGATGAGCAGTTCTTC.

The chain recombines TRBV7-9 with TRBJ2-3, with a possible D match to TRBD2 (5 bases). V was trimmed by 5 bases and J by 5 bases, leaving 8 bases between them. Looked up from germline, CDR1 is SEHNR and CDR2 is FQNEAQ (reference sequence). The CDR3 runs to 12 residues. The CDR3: CASSPSRDTQYF. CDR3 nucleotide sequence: TGTGCCAGCAGCCCTAGCCGAGATACGCAGTATTTT.

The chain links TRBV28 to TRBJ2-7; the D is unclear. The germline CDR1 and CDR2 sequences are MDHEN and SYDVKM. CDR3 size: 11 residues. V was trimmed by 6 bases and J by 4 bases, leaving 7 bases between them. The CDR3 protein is CASSLGYEQYF. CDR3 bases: TGTGCCAGCAGCCTTGGTTACGAGCAGTACTTC.

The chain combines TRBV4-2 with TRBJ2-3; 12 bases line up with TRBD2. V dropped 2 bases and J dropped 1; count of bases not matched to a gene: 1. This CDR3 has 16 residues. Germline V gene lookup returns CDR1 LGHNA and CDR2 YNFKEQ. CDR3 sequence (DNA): TGTGCCAGCAGCCAACCTAGCGGGAGGGGCACAGATACGCAGTATTTT. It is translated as CASSQPSGRGTDTQYF.

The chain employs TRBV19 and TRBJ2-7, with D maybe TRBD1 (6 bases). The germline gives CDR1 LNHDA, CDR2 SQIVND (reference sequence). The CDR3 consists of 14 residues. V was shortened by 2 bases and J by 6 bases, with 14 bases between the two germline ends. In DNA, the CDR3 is TGTGCCAGTAGTATACCGGGACAATCTGCCGAGCAGTACTTC. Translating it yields CASSIPGQSAEQYF.

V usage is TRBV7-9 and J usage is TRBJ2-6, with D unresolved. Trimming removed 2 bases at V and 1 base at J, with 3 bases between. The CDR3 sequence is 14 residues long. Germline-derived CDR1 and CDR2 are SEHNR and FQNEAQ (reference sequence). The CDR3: CASSLRSGANVLTF. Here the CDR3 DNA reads TGTGCCAGCAGCTTAAGGTCTGGGGCCAACGTCCTGACTTTC.

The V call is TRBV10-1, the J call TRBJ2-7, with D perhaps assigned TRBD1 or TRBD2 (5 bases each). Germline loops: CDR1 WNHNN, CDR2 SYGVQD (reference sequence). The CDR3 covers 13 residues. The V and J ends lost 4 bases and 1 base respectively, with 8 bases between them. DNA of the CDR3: TGCGCCAGCAGTGGGGACGGATCCTACGAGCAGTACTTC. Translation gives CASSGDGSYEQYF.

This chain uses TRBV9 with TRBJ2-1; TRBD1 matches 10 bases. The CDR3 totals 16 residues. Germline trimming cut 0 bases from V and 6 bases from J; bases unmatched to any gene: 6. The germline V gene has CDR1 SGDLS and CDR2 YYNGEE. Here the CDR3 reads CASSVAQGDRGNEQFF. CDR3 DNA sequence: TGTGCCAGCAGCGTAGCTCAAGGGGACAGGGGCAATGAGCAGTTCTTC.

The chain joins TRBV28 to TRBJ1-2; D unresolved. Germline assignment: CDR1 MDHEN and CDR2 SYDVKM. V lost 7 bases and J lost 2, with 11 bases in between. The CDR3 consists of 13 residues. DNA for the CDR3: TGTGCCAGCAACAGACCCCCCAACTATGGCTACACCTTC. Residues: CASNRPPNYGYTF.

CDR3 sequence: CASSRRTSGRNGELFF. CDR3 nucleotides: TGTGCCAGCAGCCGAAGGACTAGCGGGAGGAACGGGGAGCTGTTTTTT. The chain has TRBV5-4 and TRBJ2-2; 14 bases match TRBD2. The germline V gene encodes CDR1 SGHNT and CDR2 YYREEE (reference sequence). CDR3 length: 16 amino acids. V lost 4 bases to trimming and J lost 7 bases; unmatched junction nucleotides: 6.

The CDR3 bases are TGCGCCAGCAGCTTCGACGGGAGTATTCCCGGGGAGCTGTTTTTT. It yields the protein CASSFDGSIPGELFF. This chain uses TRBV5-1 with TRBJ2-2; a weak D match, TRBD2 (6 bases). The V gene lost 2 bases and the J gene lost 6 bases, with 14 bases spanning the gap. CDR1 and CDR2 from the germline V gene are SGHRS and YFSETQ. This CDR3 region has 15 residues.